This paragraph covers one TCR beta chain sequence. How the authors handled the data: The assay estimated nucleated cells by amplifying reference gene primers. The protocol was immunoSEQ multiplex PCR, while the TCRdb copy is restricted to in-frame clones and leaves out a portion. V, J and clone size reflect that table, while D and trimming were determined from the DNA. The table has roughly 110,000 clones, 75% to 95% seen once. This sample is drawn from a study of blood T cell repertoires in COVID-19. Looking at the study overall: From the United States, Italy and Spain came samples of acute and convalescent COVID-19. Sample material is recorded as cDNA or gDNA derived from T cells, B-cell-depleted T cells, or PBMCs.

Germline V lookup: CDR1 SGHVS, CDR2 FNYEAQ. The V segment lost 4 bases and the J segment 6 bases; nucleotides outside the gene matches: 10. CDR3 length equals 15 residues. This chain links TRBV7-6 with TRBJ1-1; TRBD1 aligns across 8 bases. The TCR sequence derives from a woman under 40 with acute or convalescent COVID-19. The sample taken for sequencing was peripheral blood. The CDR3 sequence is CASSSAGGGLSEAFF. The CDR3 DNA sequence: TGTGCCAGCAGCTCCGCAGGGGGCGGTCTGTCTGAAGCTTTCTTT.